These 5 T cell receptor beta chains came from one sample sequenced in a study of identical twins. TCRdb reanalysed the 5' RACE reads using MiXCR and keeps one entry per CDR3 protein. The sample has roughly 1.6 million distinct CDR3 sequences; about 30% are singletons. Sequenced input: cord blood. The receptors derive from a newborn girl in good health.

This clonotype was seen ten or more times. The rearrangement uses TRBV12-3 or TRBV12-4 and TRBJ2-7; 8 bases are shared with TRBD1. The CDR3 runs 15 residues. The V segment lost 1 base and the J segment 1 base; nucleotides outside the gene matches: 3. The CDR3 region has the DNA TGTGCCAGCAGTTTAGGTGACAGGGGATCCTACGAGCAGTACTTC. Translating it yields CASSLGDRGSYEQYF.

This clonotype was picked up a small number of times. V is TRBV20-1 and J is TRBJ2-1, with D unresolved. Germline V gene sequence: CDR1 DFQATT, CDR2 SNEGSKA (reference sequence). V shed 5 bases and J shed 0 bases, with 14 bases lying between them. The CDR3 loop spans 15 amino acids. CDR3 sequence reads: CSAQLLLSSYNEQFF. In DNA, the CDR3 is TGCAGTGCTCAACTGCTTCTGAGCTCCTACAATGAGCAGTTCTTC.

This clonotype was seen a handful of times. This rearrangement joins TRBV20-1 to TRBJ2-7, with 7 bases lining up with TRBD2. Germline loops: CDR1 DFQATT, CDR2 SNEGSKA (reference sequence). This CDR3 is built from 13 residues. J lost 0 bases, V lost 3 bases, and 2 bases had no gene match. Here the CDR3 DNA reads TGCAGTGCTAGCAGCGGGAACTCCTACGAGCAGTACTTC. Encoded protein: CSASSGNSYEQYF.

The chain recombines TRBV6-1 with TRBJ1-2; D remains unclear. V lost 10 bases, J lost 3 bases, and 15 bases lay in between. The CDR3 extends over 13 amino acids. The germline V gene has CDR1 MNHNS and CDR2 SASEGT. This CDR3 reads CATTRSTDYGYTF. The DNA of the CDR3 is TGTGCCACTACGCGGTCGACGGACTATGGCTACACCTTC.

This clonotype was counted between two and nine times. The chain uses TRBV6-1 and TRBJ1-2; possible D gene TRBD1, 6 bases. The V end lost 6 bases, the J end lost 4 bases, and 18 bases lay between the germline ends. Germline V gene lookup returns CDR1 MNHNS and CDR2 SASEGT. The CDR3 is made up of 15 amino acids. This chain's CDR3 is CASSDTGDTVYGYTF. The CDR3 DNA is TGTGCCAGCAGCGATACTGGGGACACCGTCTATGGCTACACCTTC.